This T cell receptor (beta chain) was obtained from a study of T cell responses to AZD1222 COVID-19 vaccine. Study observations and caveats: Spike-wide coverage was observed for vaccine-associated CD4 TCRs, with dominant responses at 160-218 and 743-854.

Details on this clone: Its antigen is still unknown.

This table comes from immunoSEQ multiplex PCR, and its TCRdb copy is limited to in-frame clones, with some not included. Of 95,000 to 150,000 clones detected, roughly nine tenths appear once; the ten largest clones hold approximately 3.1%. The receptor's source is an adult in good health. Sample: peripheral blood, taken on day 0 of AZD1222 vaccination.

CDR3 coding DNA: TGTGCCAGCAGCCACAGCCAGGGACAGGGGAACTCACCCCTCCACTTT. It encodes CASSHSQGQGNSPLHF. The chain uses TRBV7-9 and TRBJ1-6, with TRBD1 matching over 10 bases. The germline V gene has CDR1 SEHNR and CDR2 FQNEAQ (reference sequence). The CDR3 covers 16 residues. The ends lost 5 bases at V and 10 bases at J; junction bases unmatched: 11.